This T cell receptor beta chain was found in a study of blood T cell repertoires in COVID-19. Study at large: Donors in the United States, Italy and Spain gave samples during acute or convalescent COVID-19. From T cells, B-cell-depleted T cells, or PBMCs came the material, which was cDNA or gDNA.

In the authors' workflow: Counts of nucleated cells, estimated from reference gene primer amplification, were obtained. The repertoire was sequenced with immunoSEQ multiplex PCR; TCRdb's copy has only in-frame clones and lacks some. From that table come the V and J calls and clone size; the DNA was used to work out D and trimming. The repertoire holds roughly 100,000 clones, with approximately 82% as singletons. This clone showed up just a few times. Germline V gene lookup returns CDR1 SGHKS and CDR2 YYEKEE (reference sequence). Trimming cost V 1 base and J 1 base, with 11 bases left between them. CDR3 size: 15 residues.

The V gene is TRBV5-5, the J gene TRBJ1-1; D is perhaps TRBD1 (6 bases). This clonotype originated in a man aged 65-85 years with acute or convalescent COVID-19. What was sequenced was peripheral blood. The CDR3 coding sequence is TGTGCCAGCAGCTTGCGGGGGGCAACGAACACTGAAGCTTTCTTT. This sequence encodes CASSLRGATNTEAFF.